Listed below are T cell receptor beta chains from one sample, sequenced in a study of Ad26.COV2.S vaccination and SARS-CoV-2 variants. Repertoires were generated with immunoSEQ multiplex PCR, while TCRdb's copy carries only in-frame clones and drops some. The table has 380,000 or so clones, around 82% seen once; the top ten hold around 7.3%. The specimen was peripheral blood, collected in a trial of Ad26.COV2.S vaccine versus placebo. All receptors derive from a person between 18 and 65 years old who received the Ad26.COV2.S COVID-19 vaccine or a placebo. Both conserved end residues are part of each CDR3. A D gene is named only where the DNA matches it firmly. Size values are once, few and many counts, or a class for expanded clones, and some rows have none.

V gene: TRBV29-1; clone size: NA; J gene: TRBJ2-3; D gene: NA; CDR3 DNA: TGCAGCGCCCCCAAAGGGGGAGGAAGCGCTGGTACGCAGTATTTT; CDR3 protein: CSAPKGGGSAGTQYF
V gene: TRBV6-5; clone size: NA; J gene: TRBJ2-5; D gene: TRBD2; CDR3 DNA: TGTGCCAGCAGCCGACTAGCGGGAGCTGAGACCCAGTACTTC; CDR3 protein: CASSRLAGAETQYF
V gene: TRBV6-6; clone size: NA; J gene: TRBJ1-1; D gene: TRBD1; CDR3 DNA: TGTGCCAGCAGTCCCCGAGGTTGGGGTGGCAGGGGGTTTACTGAAGCTTTCTTT; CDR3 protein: CASSPRGWGGRGFTEAFF
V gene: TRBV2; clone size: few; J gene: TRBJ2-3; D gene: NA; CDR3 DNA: TGTGCCAGCAGCTCCGGCCTATACCCCACAGATACGCAGTATTTT; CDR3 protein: CASSSGLYPTDTQYF
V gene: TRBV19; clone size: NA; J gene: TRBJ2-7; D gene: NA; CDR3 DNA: TGTGCCAGTAGTATAGATCTTTACAGCGACTACGAGCAGTACTTC; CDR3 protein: CASSIDLYSDYEQYF
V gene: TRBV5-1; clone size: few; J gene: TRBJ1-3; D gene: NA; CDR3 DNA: TGCGCCAGCAGCTTCGCAGGGATAGGGGACACCATATATTTT; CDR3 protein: CASSFAGIGDTIYF
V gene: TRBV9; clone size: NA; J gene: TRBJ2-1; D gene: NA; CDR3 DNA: TGTGCCAGCAGGAATGGGGAACTAGGCCGTTTACCGCAGTTCTTC; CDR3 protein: CASRNGELGRLPQFF
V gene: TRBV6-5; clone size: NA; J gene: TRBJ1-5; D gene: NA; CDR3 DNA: TGTGCCAGCGGCGCAGGGTATAGCAATCAGCCCCAGCATTTT; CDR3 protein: CASGAGYSNQPQHF
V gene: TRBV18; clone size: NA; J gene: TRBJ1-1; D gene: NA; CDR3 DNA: TGTGCCAGCTCGCCTAACGGGGGGGTGAACACTGAAGCTTTCTTT; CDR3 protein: CASSPNGGVNTEAFF
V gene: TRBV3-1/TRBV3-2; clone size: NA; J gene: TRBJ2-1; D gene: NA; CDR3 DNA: TGTGCCAGCGCGACGGTTCGAGACAGGCATAAAAAGTTCTTC; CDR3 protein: CASATVRDRHKKFF
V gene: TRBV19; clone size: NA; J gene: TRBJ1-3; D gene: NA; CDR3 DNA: TGTGCCAGTAGACCCACCAACGAAGGCCCCCAGACGGGAAACACCATATATTTT; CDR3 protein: CASRPTNEGPQTGNTIYF
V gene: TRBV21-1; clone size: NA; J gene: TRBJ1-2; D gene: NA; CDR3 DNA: TGTGCCAGCAGCAAAGTAGACACCAACTATGGCTACACCTTC; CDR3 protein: CASSKVDTNYGYTF
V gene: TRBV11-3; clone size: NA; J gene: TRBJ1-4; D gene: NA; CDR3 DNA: TGTGCCAGCAGCCAAGGAGCTGCTAATGAAAAACTGTTTTTT; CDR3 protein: CASSQGAANEKLFF
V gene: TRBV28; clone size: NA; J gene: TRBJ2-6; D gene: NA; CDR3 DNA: TGTGCCAGCAGTTTAGCAGGAGACTCTGGGGCCAACGTCCTGACTTTC; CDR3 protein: CASSLAGDSGANVLTF
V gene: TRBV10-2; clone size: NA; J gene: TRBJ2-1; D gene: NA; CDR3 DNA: TGCGCCAGCAGTGAGCCCGACCGCAGTACCTACAATGAGCAGTTCTTC; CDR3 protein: CASSEPDRSTYNEQFF
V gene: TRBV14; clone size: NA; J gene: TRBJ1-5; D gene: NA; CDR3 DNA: TGTGCCAGCAGCCCCCTCAATGGCAATCAGCCCCAGCATTTT; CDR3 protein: CASSPLNGNQPQHF
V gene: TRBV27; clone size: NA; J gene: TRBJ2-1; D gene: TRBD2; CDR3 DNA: TGTGCCAGCAGTTTATGGCTAGCGGGAGTCCCCAATGAGCAGTTCTTC; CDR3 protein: CASSLWLAGVPNEQFF
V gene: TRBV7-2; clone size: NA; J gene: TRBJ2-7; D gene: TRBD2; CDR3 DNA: TGTGCCAGCAGCTCTAGCGGGGGGGTCTCCTACGAGCAGTACTTC; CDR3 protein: CASSSSGGVSYEQYF
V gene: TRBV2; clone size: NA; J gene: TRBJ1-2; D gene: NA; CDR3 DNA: TGTGCCAGCGGCCAGGTGTTTGTCTATGGCTACACCTTC; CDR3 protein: CASGQVFVYGYTF
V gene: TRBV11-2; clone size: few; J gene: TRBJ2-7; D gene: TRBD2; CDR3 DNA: TGTGCCAGCAGCTTCGTGGGAGGGCCGTCGGAGCAGTACTTC; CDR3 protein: CASSFVGGPSEQYF